The T cell receptor (beta chain) under discussion was sequenced for a study of shared clonotypes between healthy human individuals. Cells designated naive CD8 were CD45RO-negative and were positively selected for CCR7, with terminally differentiated effector memory CD45RA+ cells excluded. It was across several immunoSEQ plates that each subset's genomic DNA was evenly split. Data came from immunoSEQ multiplex PCR; TCRdb stores just in-frame clones and leaves some out. Here the sample spans hundreds of thousands of clones, about 91% being singletons. Per germline, CDR1 SGHAT and CDR2 FQNNGV. Trimming took off 6 bases at V and 8 bases at J, with 25 bases between the two ends. CDR3 length equals 16 residues.

Sequenced sample: naive CD8+ T cells sorted from blood. The V call is TRBV11-2, the J call TRBJ1-2; a weak D match, TRBD1 (5 bases). The TCR comes from a man younger than 45 in good health. The CDR3 loop reads CASRKSYRSDHMGYTF. The CDR3 region has the DNA TGTGCCAGCAGGAAAAGTTACAGGTCAGACCACATGGGCTACACCTTC. Using reference TRBV11-2 and TRBJ1-2 for the parts outside the CDR3, the full variable domain is EAGVAQSPRYKIIEKRQSVAFWCNPISGHATLYWYQQILGQGPKLLIQFQNNGVVDDSQLPKDRFSAERLKGVDSTLKIQPAKLEDSAVYLCASRKSYRSDHMGYTFGSGTRLTVV.